This T cell receptor beta chain was observed in a study of PD-1 blockade in classical Hodgkin lymphoma. Notes on the study in general: Some patients started nivolumab under 1 year after ASCT, and they were excluded. CD4+ TCR diversity, unlike CD8+, climbed significantly by C4D1. Patients who responded completely had about the same baseline diversity as newly diagnosed patients.

The sample's time point: cycle 4 day 1 (C4D1), after six to seven weeks of nivolumab. Every patient relapsed after autologous stem cell transplantation, and brentuximab vedotin exposure varied. The CDR3 has 13 amino acids. V lost 0 bases to trimming and J lost 3 bases, with 7 bases between them. From germline, CDR1 is SGHRS and CDR2 YFSETQ. In its sample, this clone was seen once. Antigen: not known. Measured with immunoSEQ multiplex PCR; TCRdb has only the in-frame clones, and not every one. Of around 50,000 clones listed, roughly 90% are singletons. The J gene is TRBJ2-7, the V gene TRBV5-1; possible D gene TRBD1, 5 bases. This clonotype originated in a human donor with classical Hodgkin lymphoma. This specimen consisted of peripheral blood mononuclear cells (PBMCs), obtained before the fourth cycle of nivolumab. CDR3 region: CASSLGRDYEQYF. DNA of the CDR3: TGCGCCAGCAGCTTGGGCAGGGACTACGAGCAGTACTTC.